Listed below are T cell receptor beta chains from one sample, sequenced in a study of T cell responses to AZD1222 COVID-19 vaccine. Assay: immunoSEQ multiplex PCR; the TCRdb copy retains only in-frame clones and omits some. The top ten hold over 4.5% of the sample, which has over 150,000 clones, more than 70% seen once. Sample: peripheral blood, taken on day 0 of AZD1222 vaccination. The source of these receptors is an adult in good health. Both conserved end residues are part of each CDR3. The D gene is left open where the match is weak. Size values are once, few and many counts, or a class for expanded clones, and some rows have none.

CDR3nt: TGTGCCAGCAGTCCCCGGGAAAAACTGTTTTTT; CDR3aa: CASSPREKLFF; v_gene: TRBV6-6; abundance: once; d_gene: -; j_gene: TRBJ1-4
CDR3nt: TGTGCCAGCAGCCCCAGGGACTTCCAAGAGACCCAGTACTTC; CDR3aa: CASSPRDFQETQYF; v_gene: TRBV28; abundance: -; d_gene: -; j_gene: TRBJ2-5
CDR3nt: TGTGCCAGCAGTTTATCGGCTAGCGCGCCGCAGTACTTC; CDR3aa: CASSLSASAPQYF; v_gene: TRBV27; abundance: -; d_gene: -; j_gene: TRBJ2-7
CDR3nt: TGTGCCAGCAGTGCCGGGGGGGCCAACAATGAAAAACTGTTTTTT; CDR3aa: CASSAGGANNEKLFF; v_gene: TRBV28; abundance: -; d_gene: -; j_gene: TRBJ1-4
CDR3nt: TGTGCCAGCACCTCAGGGGGGATGGATGAAAAACTGTTTTTT; CDR3aa: CASTSGGMDEKLFF; v_gene: TRBV28; abundance: -; d_gene: TRBD1; j_gene: TRBJ1-4
CDR3nt: TGTGCCAGCAGTGTGGAGAGACTTAACTATGGCTACACCTTC; CDR3aa: CASSVERLNYGYTF; v_gene: TRBV2; abundance: -; d_gene: -; j_gene: TRBJ1-2
CDR3nt: TGCGCCAGCAGCTTCACTGGAGTGAGGGACACTGAAGCTTTCTTT; CDR3aa: CASSFTGVRDTEAFF; v_gene: TRBV5-1; abundance: -; d_gene: -; j_gene: TRBJ1-1
CDR3nt: TGTGCCAGCAGTGAAGAGTGGACAGGGGGCCAAGAGACCCAGTACTTC; CDR3aa: CASSEEWTGGQETQYF; v_gene: TRBV2; abundance: -; d_gene: TRBD1; j_gene: TRBJ2-5
CDR3nt: TGTGCCAGCAGCCCGTCCTATGGCTACACCTTC; CDR3aa: CASSPSYGYTF; v_gene: TRBV6-2/TRBV6-3; abundance: -; d_gene: -; j_gene: TRBJ1-2
CDR3nt: TGTGCCAGCACCAGTATAGCGGGACGCGCCGGGGAGCTGTTTTTT; CDR3aa: CASTSIAGRAGELFF; v_gene: TRBV6-5; abundance: -; d_gene: TRBD2; j_gene: TRBJ2-2
CDR3nt: TGTGCCAGCGCTTTAGGGGGGGAGGCTGGGGCCAACGTCCTGACTTTC; CDR3aa: CASALGGEAGANVLTF; v_gene: TRBV28; abundance: -; d_gene: -; j_gene: TRBJ2-6
CDR3nt: TGTGCCTGGAGTGTAGGACACCGAGGAAACACCATATATTTT; CDR3aa: CAWSVGHRGNTIYF; v_gene: TRBV30; abundance: -; d_gene: -; j_gene: TRBJ1-3